This is a list of T cell receptor beta chains from one sample in a study of blood T cell repertoires in COVID-19. Only in-frame clones appear in the TCRdb table, and some are missing; sequencing was by immunoSEQ multiplex PCR. The profile shows roughly 280,000 clones, about nine tenths of them singletons. Sample: peripheral blood. Source of these receptors: a woman aged 30 to 39 with COVID-19, enrolled during active disease. Each CDR3 is given with its conserved first and last residue. The D gene is left open where the match is weak. The size entry is marked missing in some rows and otherwise reads once, few, many or a size class.

TRBV6-2/TRBV6-3	NA	NA	TRBJ2-5	CASSTLQGRERRAKKETQYF	TGTGCCAGCAGCACCTTACAGGGGCGGGAAAGGCGGGCCAAAAAAGAGACCCAGTACTTC
TRBV7-6	NA	NA	TRBJ2-2	CASSPPSGFRTGELFF	TGTGCCAGCAGCCCACCCTCGGGGTTTAGGACCGGGGAGCTGTTTTTT
TRBV5-5	once	TRBD2	TRBJ2-3	CASSWRVSGSGTDTQYF	TGTGCCAGCAGCTGGAGGGTGAGCGGGAGTGGAACAGATACGCAGTATTTT
TRBV9	NA	TRBD2	TRBJ2-7	CASSPRTSDYEQYF	TGTGCCAGCAGCCCTCGGACTAGCGACTACGAGCAGTACTTC
TRBV23-1	NA	TRBD1	TRBJ2-7	CASSQSAGRGYEQYF	TGCGCCAGCAGTCAATCAGCAGGCAGGGGGTACGAGCAGTACTTC
TRBV11-1	NA	TRBD2	TRBJ2-1	CASSPGLAGAWDEQFF	TGTGCCAGCAGCCCCGGACTAGCGGGCGCTTGGGATGAGCAGTTCTTC
TRBV7-2	NA	NA	TRBJ1-1	CASSFGGGTEAFF	TGTGCCAGCAGCTTTGGGGGAGGTACTGAAGCTTTCTTT
TRBV6-2/TRBV6-3	NA	TRBD2	TRBJ2-1	CASSYAGVSYNEQFF	TGTGCCAGCAGTTACGCGGGAGTTTCCTACAATGAGCAGTTCTTC
TRBV29-1	NA	NA	TRBJ1-1	CSVGPGGTEAFF	TGCAGCGTTGGACCGGGGGGGACGGAAGCTTTCTTT
TRBV24-1	NA	NA	TRBJ2-5	CATSDSTGGETQYF	TGTGCCACCAGTGATTCGACAGGTGGCGAGACCCAGTACTTC
TRBV9	NA	NA	TRBJ1-1	CASSPDQRPEAFF	TGTGCCAGCAGCCCCGACCAGAGGCCTGAAGCTTTCTTT
TRBV5-5	NA	TRBD2	TRBJ2-7	CASSPDSAVAGGPGEQYF	TGTGCCAGCAGCCCTGACAGTGCTGTGGCGGGAGGGCCGGGCGAGCAGTACTTC
TRBV3-1/TRBV3-2	NA	NA	TRBJ2-3	CASSPVSDADTQYF	TGTGCCAGCAGCCCAGTTAGCGACGCAGATACGCAGTATTTT
TRBV3-1/TRBV3-2	NA	TRBD2	TRBJ2-7	CASSHWTSYYEQYF	TGTGCCAGCAGCCATTGGACTAGCTACTACGAGCAGTACTTC
TRBV30	NA	NA	TRBJ2-3	CAWSNSGRTDTQYF	TGTGCCTGGAGTAACAGCGGGCGCACAGATACGCAGTATTTT
TRBV5-1	NA	NA	TRBJ2-7	CASTLGGSYEQYF	TGCGCCAGCACTTTGGGGGGTTCCTACGAGCAGTACTTC
TRBV6-1	NA	TRBD1	TRBJ2-7	CASSEYGDSSYEQYF	TGTGCCAGCAGTGAATATGGGGACAGCTCCTACGAGCAGTACTTC
TRBV5-1	NA	NA	TRBJ2-1	CASSLALGGEQFF	TGCGCCAGCAGCTTGGCCCTGGGAGGTGAGCAGTTCTTC
TRBV29-1	NA	TRBD2	TRBJ2-5	CSVELLAGETQYF	TGCAGCGTTGAACTCCTAGCGGGAGAGACCCAGTACTTC
TRBV24-1	NA	NA	TRBJ2-4	CATSDGGFSKNIQYF	TGTGCCACCAGTGATGGCGGGTTTAGCAAAAACATTCAGTACTTC
TRBV2	NA	TRBD2	TRBJ2-2	CASRASGPGELFF	TGTGCCAGCAGGGCTAGCGGGCCCGGGGAGCTGTTTTTT
TRBV2	once	TRBD1	TRBJ1-6	CASNYRGTDNSPLHF	TGTGCCAGCAACTACAGGGGGACGGATAATTCACCCCTCCACTTT
TRBV30	NA	NA	TRBJ1-4	CAWSGVGGDEKLFF	TGTGCCTGGAGTGGAGTGGGAGGGGATGAAAAACTGTTTTTT
TRBV2	NA	NA	TRBJ1-1	CASSDPVARMDTEAFF	TGTGCCAGCAGTGATCCGGTAGCCCGTATGGACACTGAAGCTTTCTTT
TRBV5-1	NA	NA	TRBJ1-4	CASTPQGGDEKLFF	TGCGCCAGCACCCCCCAGGGTGGTGATGAAAAACTGTTTTTT
TRBV6-7	once	NA	TRBJ2-5	CASRGRETQYF	TGTGCCAGCAGGGGGCGGGAGACCCAGTACTTC
TRBV4-1	NA	NA	TRBJ1-4	CASSQEGGILKQLFF	TGCGCCAGCAGCCAAGAGGGGGGTATCCTAAAGCAACTGTTTTTT
TRBV24-1	NA	TRBD2	TRBJ2-1	CATSDLGTSGGNEQFF	TGTGCCACCAGTGATTTAGGGACTAGCGGGGGTAATGAGCAGTTCTTC
TRBV10-3	NA	NA	TRBJ2-7	CAISAFAGIYEQYF	TGTGCCATCAGTGCTTTCGCGGGAATCTACGAGCAGTACTTC
TRBV5-1	few	NA	TRBJ1-1	CASSPLPDRNTEAFF	TGCGCCAGCAGCCCCCTTCCCGACAGAAACACTGAAGCTTTCTTT